This TCR beta chain was captured by sequencing in a study of siplizumab effects on memory and regulatory T cells. About this clone: Its antigen is still unknown.

Study outcomes and limitations: Memory cells seemed less diverse than naive T cells, which seemed major alloresponse contributors. Assignment to unstimulated subsets succeeded for only a minor fraction of the alloreactive clones.

The repertoire was sequenced with immunoSEQ multiplex PCR; TCRdb's copy has only in-frame clones and lacks some. The table includes 98,000 or so clones, 93% detected once. CDR3 length equals 14 residues. The germline CDR1 and CDR2 sequences are SGHTA and FQGNSA. The V and J ends lost 4 bases and 9 bases respectively, with 17 bases between them. What was sequenced was Tregs sorted from blood. The clonotype originates from a human donor in good health. The J gene is TRBJ2-3, the V gene TRBV7-2, with D perhaps TRBD2 (6 bases). CDR3 sequence: CASSYRDSGDTQYF. Written as DNA, the CDR3 is TGTGCCAGCAGCTACCGGGACTCCGGTGACACGCAGTATTTT.